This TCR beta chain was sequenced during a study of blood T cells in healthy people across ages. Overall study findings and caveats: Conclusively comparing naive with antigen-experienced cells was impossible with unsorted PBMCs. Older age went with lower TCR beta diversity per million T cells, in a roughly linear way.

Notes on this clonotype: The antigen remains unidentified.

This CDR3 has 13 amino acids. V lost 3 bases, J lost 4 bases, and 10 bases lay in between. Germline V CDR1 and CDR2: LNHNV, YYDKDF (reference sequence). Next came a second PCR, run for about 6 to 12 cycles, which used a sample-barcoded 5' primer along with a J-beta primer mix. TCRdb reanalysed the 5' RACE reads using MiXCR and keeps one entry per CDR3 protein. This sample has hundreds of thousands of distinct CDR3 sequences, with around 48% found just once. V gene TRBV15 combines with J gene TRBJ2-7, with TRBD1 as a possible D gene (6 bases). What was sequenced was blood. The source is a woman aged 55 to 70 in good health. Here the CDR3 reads CATSSRGEYEQYF. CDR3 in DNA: TGTGCCACCAGCAGCAGGGGAGAATACGAGCAGTACTTC.